Below are 25 T cell receptor beta chains sequenced from a single sample in a study of T cell responses to AZD1222 COVID-19 vaccine. Assay: immunoSEQ multiplex PCR; the TCRdb copy retains only in-frame clones and omits some. The data show 150,000 to 180,000 clones, roughly nine tenths seen once. The sequenced sample was peripheral blood, obtained on day 0 of AZD1222 vaccination. These receptor sequences come from an adult in good health.

The chain joins TRBV9 to TRBJ1-1, with TRBD1 as a possible D gene (6 bases). The ends were cut back, 3 bases at V and 1 base at J, with 10 bases in the middle. The V gene's germline CDR1 is SGDLS and CDR2 YYNGEE. The CDR3 spans 14 residues. CDR3 amino acids: CASSAPTGNTEAFF. CDR3 nucleotide sequence: TGTGCCAGCAGCGCACCGACAGGGAACACTGAAGCTTTCTTT.

The chain employs TRBV21-1 and TRBJ1-2; no DNA check was done on the table's D call, TRBD1. TRBV21-1 corresponds to a pseudogene. CDR3 length: 16 amino acids. In DNA form, the CDR3 reads TGTGCCAGAAAGGGCCGGGACAGGGGGCGGGTGTATGGCTACACCTTC. This encodes CARKGRDRGRVYGYTF.

The J gene is TRBJ1-1, the V gene TRBV4-3; D remains unclear. V was shortened by 1 base and J by 4 bases, with 16 bases between the two germline ends. The CDR3 has 16 residues. CDR1 and CDR2 from the germline V gene are LGHNA and YSLEER. The CDR3 here is CASSQGLGGLGTEAFF. In DNA form, the CDR3 reads TGCGCCAGCAGCCAAGGTTTGGGAGGGTTGGGCACTGAAGCTTTCTTT.

This rearrangement joins TRBV3-1 (or the pseudogene TRBV3-2) to TRBJ2-1; possibly TRBD1 for D (7 bases). Germline V gives CDR1 LGHDT, CDR2 YNNKEL (reference sequence). The CDR3 covers 17 residues. Trimming cost V 2 bases and J 5 bases, with 19 bases left between them. Written as DNA, the CDR3 is TGTGCCAGCAGCCAACAGAGCGGGTGGACAGGACACAATGAGCAGTTCTTC. Protein sequence: CASSQQSGWTGHNEQFF.

This chain links TRBV28 with TRBJ1-5; D is ambiguous. CDR3 size: 17 residues. Germline CDR1 is MDHEN and CDR2 is SYDVKM. V was shortened by 3 bases and J by 2 bases, with 17 bases between the two germline ends. CDR3 sequence reads: CASSLMEGITGNQPQHF. As DNA, the CDR3 is TGTGCCAGCAGTTTGATGGAGGGTATAACCGGCAATCAGCCCCAGCATTTT.

The V and J genes are TRBV5-1 and TRBJ1-1; a possible D gene is TRBD1 (6 bases). V lost 1 base to trimming and J lost 8 bases, with 18 bases between them. The germline gives CDR1 SGHRS, CDR2 YFSETQ. CDR3 length: 15 amino acids. The CDR3 loop reads CASSLSRGAGTEAFF. CDR3 nucleotide sequence: TGCGCCAGCAGCTTGTCCCGGGGGGCGGGAACCGAAGCTTTCTTT.

The CDR3 sequence: CASSSSGIYNEQFF. Written as DNA, the CDR3 is TGTGCCAGCAGCTCCTCGGGGATTTACAATGAGCAGTTCTTC. J is TRBJ2-1 and V is TRBV27; D perhaps matches TRBD2 (5 bases). The germline gives CDR1 MNHEY, CDR2 SMNVEV (reference sequence). CDR3 size: 14 residues. V was shortened by 6 bases and J by 4 bases, with 13 bases between the two germline ends.

This clone was observed once. The chain is built from TRBV30 and TRBJ2-6, with D possibly TRBD2 on 5 matching bases. This CDR3 comprises 14 residues. The germline gives CDR1 GTSNPN, CDR2 SVGIG (reference sequence). The ends were cut back, 2 bases at V and 4 bases at J, with 9 bases in the middle. The CDR3 spells CAWSTGSGANVLTF. The CDR3 DNA is TGTGCCTGGAGTACGGGGTCCGGGGCCAACGTCCTGACTTTC.

The chain couples TRBV6-5 to TRBJ1-1; 7 nucleotides line up with TRBD1. In germline, CDR1 is MNHEY, CDR2 SVGAGI. This CDR3 contains 14 residues. The V segment lost 6 bases and the J segment 4 bases; nucleotides outside the gene matches: 8. Here the CDR3 reads CASSVTGVGTEAFF. As DNA, the CDR3 is TGTGCCAGCAGCGTTACAGGGGTTGGCACTGAAGCTTTCTTT.

The V gene is TRBV4-1, the J gene TRBJ1-6; D remains unclear. In germline, CDR1 is MGHRA, CDR2 YSYEKL. The CDR3 covers 15 residues. Trimming stripped 1 base from V and 5 bases from J, with 9 bases between. CDR3 sequence: CASSQVWGNNSPLHF. The DNA of the CDR3 is TGCGCCAGCAGCCAAGTTTGGGGTAATAATTCACCCCTCCACTTT.

The chain links TRBV19 to TRBJ2-7; maybe TRBD2 (5 bases). Trimming shortened V by 2 bases and J by 1 base, and 9 bases separated the two germline ends. The CDR3 length is 14 residues. The germline V gene has CDR1 LNHDA and CDR2 SQIVND (reference sequence). The CDR3 loop is CASSITRRSYEQYF. In DNA form, the CDR3 reads TGTGCCAGTAGTATAACTAGGCGGTCCTACGAGCAGTACTTC.

V is TRBV28 and J is TRBJ2-7; no clear D gene. Germline V gene sequence: CDR1 MDHEN, CDR2 SYDVKM. The CDR3 contains 19 residues. Trimming took off 1 base at V and 0 bases at J, with 22 bases between the two ends. This CDR3 is CASSLYPSRFAPSSYEQYF. CDR3 sequence (DNA): TGTGCCAGCAGTTTATACCCGAGTCGCTTCGCCCCGAGCTCCTACGAGCAGTACTTC.

This clone was observed a handful of times. This rearrangement joins TRBV13 to TRBJ1-2, with unresolved D. The V gene lost 0 bases and the J gene lost 0 bases, with 8 bases spanning the gap. Germline values: CDR1 PRHDT, CDR2 FYEKMQ (reference sequence). The CDR3 spans 15 residues. CDR3 protein: CASSLGPVPNYGYTF. As DNA, the CDR3 is TGTGCCAGCAGCTTAGGTCCGGTTCCTAACTATGGCTACACCTTC.

The chain employs TRBV3-1 (or the pseudogene TRBV3-2) and TRBJ2-3; D remains ambiguous. CDR3 length equals 16 residues. Germline V CDR1 and CDR2: LGHDT, YNNKEL (reference sequence). Trimming took 4 bases from V and 0 from J, leaving 14 bases between them. CDR3 in DNA: TGTGCCAGCAGCCGTACCTTAGCCATTAGCACAGATACGCAGTATTTT. Its protein is CASSRTLAISTDTQYF.

This chain uses TRBV27 with TRBJ1-2; no clear D gene. V lost 7 bases, J lost 4 bases, and 16 bases lay in between. Germline CDR1 and CDR2: MNHEY and SMNVEV (reference sequence). The CDR3 has 14 amino acids. This CDR3 reads CASTPMSGGYGYTF. CDR3 sequence (DNA): TGTGCCAGCACCCCCATGTCCGGCGGCTATGGCTACACCTTC.

The chain combines TRBV27 with TRBJ2-5, with D unclear. Germline values: CDR1 MNHEY, CDR2 SMNVEV (reference sequence). Deletions cut 6 bases from V and 5 bases from J, with 16 bases between. The CDR3 has 14 residues. The CDR3: CASSPLKREETQYF. In DNA form, the CDR3 reads TGTGCCAGCAGCCCCCTCAAGAGAGAGGAGACCCAGTACTTC.

This clone was found once. The V and J genes are TRBV19 and TRBJ2-1; 7 positions match TRBD2. The CDR3 length is 16 residues. Germline lookup yields CDR1 LNHDA and CDR2 SQIVND (reference sequence). V gave up 1 base and J gave up 4 bases; unmatched junction bases: 7. Here the CDR3 reads CASSIGAGVGYNEQFF. The CDR3 DNA follows: TGTGCCAGTAGTATAGGGGCGGGAGTGGGTTACAATGAGCAGTTCTTC.

The chain combines TRBV15 with TRBJ2-2; a weak D match, TRBD2 (6 bases). Germline lookup yields CDR1 LNHNV and CDR2 YYDKDF (reference sequence). Trimming took off 0 bases at V and 4 bases at J, with 12 bases between the two ends. This CDR3 comprises 16 residues. CDR3 protein: CATSRDLAWGTGELFF. The CDR3 DNA reads as TGTGCCACCAGCAGAGATCTAGCGTGGGGCACCGGGGAGCTGTTTTTT.

The J gene is TRBJ1-2, the V gene TRBV5-1; TRBD1 agrees at 11 bases. Germline V gene lookup returns CDR1 SGHRS and CDR2 YFSETQ. V shed 4 bases and J 4 bases; nucleotides not matched to a gene: 3. The CDR3 covers 14 residues. CDR3 DNA sequence: TGCGCCAGCAGCGGCGGGACAGGGGGCTATGGCTACACCTTC. Protein: CASSGGTGGYGYTF.

The CDR3 coding sequence is TGTGCCAGTTTTCCCCAGGGCGGTCAGCCCCAGCATTTT. Its translation is CASFPQGGQPQHF. The rearrangement links TRBV19 to TRBJ1-5, with a possible D match to TRBD1 (5 bases). The V gene's germline CDR1 is LNHDA and CDR2 SQIVND (reference sequence). This CDR3 is 13 amino acids long. The V end lost 8 bases, the J end lost 6 bases, and 14 bases lay between the germline ends.

The V gene is TRBV6-1, the J gene TRBJ1-2, with D tentatively TRBD1 (5 bases). Trimming left V 2 bases short and J 4 bases short, with 11 bases between. The CDR3 is made up of 14 amino acids. Germline V CDR1 and CDR2: MNHNS, SASEGT. The CDR3 coding sequence is TGTGCCAGCAGTGAATACCGGGGCAGCTATGGCTACACCTTC. Protein sequence: CASSEYRGSYGYTF.

This chain links TRBV23-1 with TRBJ2-7; 8 bases align to TRBD1. TRBV23-1 is labeled an ORF, and its function is uncertain. CDR3 length: 21 residues. V lost 4 bases to trimming and J lost 3 bases; unmatched junction nucleotides: 26. CDR3 region: CASSLNGRQGIKSVWSYEQYF. In DNA form, the CDR3 reads TGCGCCAGCAGTCTCAACGGTAGACAGGGGATAAAATCGGTATGGAGCTACGAGCAGTACTTC.

This clone was seen a few times. The rearrangement uses TRBV27 and TRBJ2-7; D remains unclear. This CDR3 is built from 12 residues. V was cut by 3 bases and J by 6 bases, with 9 bases left in between. Germline assignment: CDR1 MNHEY and CDR2 SMNVEV (reference sequence). CDR3 residues: CASSLRLGEQYF. The CDR3 coding sequence is TGTGCCAGCAGTTTGAGGTTAGGCGAGCAGTACTTC.

This clone was seen a single time. The rearrangement uses TRBV19 and TRBJ2-5; D is perhaps TRBD2 (6 bases). Germline-derived CDR1 and CDR2 are LNHDA and SQIVND (reference sequence). CDR3 size: 16 residues. V dropped 3 bases and J dropped 5 bases, with 19 bases sitting between them. In nucleotides, the CDR3 is TGTGCCAGTAGTATCTATCTTAGGAGGGCCCCGGAGACCCAGTACTTC. This codes for CASSIYLRRAPETQYF.

This sequence joins TRBV18 and TRBJ2-3; a possible D gene is TRBD2 (6 bases). The V and J ends lost 2 bases and 5 bases respectively, with 11 bases between them. Germline V CDR1 and CDR2: KGHSH, LQKENI. The CDR3 runs 14 residues. The CDR3 loop is CASSPVGSGDTQYF. For the CDR3, the DNA is TGTGCCAGCTCACCAGTCGGGAGTGGAGATACGCAGTATTTT.